This T cell receptor (beta chain) was identified in a study of OX40 agonist ivuxolimab in advanced cancers. Study in general: Three patients, one with hepatocellular carcinoma and two with cutaneous melanoma, responded partially. General observations from the study: Doses of 0.1 to 3.0 mg/kg were accompanied by clonal expansion of CD4+ and CD8+ blood T cells by week 6.

Exclusion of a patient followed from autoimmune disease history or systemic immunosuppression. The CDR3 length is 15 residues. Trimming took 0 bases from V and 7 from J, leaving 12 bases between them. Germline assignment: CDR1 KGHSH and CDR2 LQKENI. Regarding this clone: Its cognate antigen is unknown.

The table came from immunoSEQ multiplex PCR; TCRdb's copy has only in-frame clones and leaves some out. The repertoire holds approximately 86,000 clones, with roughly 92% as singletons. The gene calls are TRBV18 and TRBJ1-4; D uncertain. The clonotype comes from an adult with an advanced solid tumor such as melanoma, head and neck, liver or kidney cancer. The sample was CD4+ or CD8+ T cells sorted from blood, taken in a trial of the OX40 agonist ivuxolimab. CDR3 sequence (DNA): TGTGCCAGCTCACCACCGGTGGGGAGTGGTGAAAAACTGTTTTTT. Translating it yields CASSPPVGSGEKLFF.